This TCR beta chain is drawn from a study of PD-L1 blockade in urothelial cancer (dated by TCRdb to 2015 to 2018). About the study as a whole: Every patient began therapy in 2014 and was given atezolizumab 1,200 mg intravenously every 3 weeks. About 90% of the 29 patients were identified as males with urothelial cancer of bladder origin, and a prior smoking history was reported by 18 of 29 patients. Patients had an ECOG performance status of 0 or 1 and had received between 0 and 3 prior chemotherapy regimens. Blood samples were analyzed 3 weeks after the start of treatment (second dose) and 6 weeks after the start of treatment. Blood samples gave median yields of roughly 150,000 T cells and some 80,000 unique TCRs, along with a median clonality of approximately 0.08. An exploratory multi-omic analysis was conducted of the somatic, immune and clinical correlates of response to PD-L1 blockade with atezolizumab in urothelial cancer. Pretreatment tumor samples and matched peripheral blood, collected serially before and after atezolizumab treatment, underwent TCR sequencing. Progression-free survival longer than 6 months counted as durable clinical benefit, and TCR features were additionally tested against both progression-free and overall survival. In the same patients, whole exome sequencing and RNA sequencing of pretreatment tumors were performed in addition to TCR sequencing. Durable clinical benefit was achieved by nine patients but not by the remaining 20. Approximately 30 patients had pretreatment blood TCR-seq, roughly 24 had at least one posttreatment blood collection, and roughly 24 had tumor TCR-seq.

Broad study findings and their caveats: Because the sample size was small (n ≈ 29) and many exploratory analyses were performed, the results are intended to be hypothesis-generating. Improved progression-free and overall survival was found to be associated with pretreatment peripheral blood TCR clonality below the median. Greater expansion of tumor-associated TCR clones in peripheral blood 3 weeks after the start of treatment was observed in patients with durable benefit (n ≈ 22, p = 0.022).

The time point label, read with the paper, signifies: pretreatment peripheral blood. A total of 25 to 30 patients with locally advanced or metastatic urothelial carcinoma, treated at Memorial Sloan Kettering on a trial protocol, made up the cohort. Peripheral blood mononuclear cells were collected from each patient pretreatment and during treatment, giving between 1 and 8 total time points per patient. The Qiagen DNeasy Blood extraction kit was used to purify genomic DNA from total PBMCs and tumor samples. PBMCs were collected pretreatment and during treatment, and were isolated and stored as previously described. A word on this clone: The antigen it binds to is not known. Base qualities are not provided; no much larger clone lies one nucleotide away.

Synthetic TCR analog templates were spiked into each PCR so that absolute template abundance could be estimated from read counts. The immunoSEQ assay used bias-controlled V and J gene primers to amplify TCRbeta CDR3 regions from genomic DNA. Sequencing of rearranged TCRbeta segments was done at approximately 20X coverage. As for the authors' bioinformatics: Sequencing errors were corrected by clustering and CDR3s were annotated against IMGT to assign V, D and J genes. Downstream analyses used only productive TCRbeta rearrangements, leaving out any out-of-frame or stop-codon sequences. Clonality was computed as one minus Shannon entropy normalized by the log of the number of unique productive sequences. Fisher's exact test with Benjamini-Hochberg correction, using a cutoff of adjusted p below 0.01, was how clones that differed between time points or between blood and tumor were identified. TCRdb re-hosts the immuneACCESS table, in-frame sequences only. Its copies lack some clones; in the studies checked, an unresolved V gene accounts for under half of them, and the cause for the rest is not known. The DNA was the basis for D and trimming; V, J and clone size are from that table. The sample table holds 45,000 to 60,000 clones, of which 65% to 90% were seen once. Less than 20% of the sample is taken by the ten largest.

V is cut back by 4 bases and J by 6 bases, with 12 bases in the junction unmatched. Its CDR3 holds 14 amino acids, cysteine through phenylalanine. The retained sequence is limited to the CDR3, 42 bases, with the frame set at the first base. CDR1 and CDR2 are drawn from the germline V gene: SQVTM, ANQGSEA. Here the sequenced sample was PBMCs, taken around atezolizumab (anti-PD-L1) treatment. The TCR was taken from a man between 65 and 85 years old with urothelial cancer. This chain is built from TRBV29-1 and TRBJ2-7; TRBD2 aligns with 7 central bases. The CDR3 is CSVVPLGGRGEQYF. The DNA reads TGCAGCGTTGTCCCTCTTGGCGGGAGAGGCGAGCAGTACTTC.